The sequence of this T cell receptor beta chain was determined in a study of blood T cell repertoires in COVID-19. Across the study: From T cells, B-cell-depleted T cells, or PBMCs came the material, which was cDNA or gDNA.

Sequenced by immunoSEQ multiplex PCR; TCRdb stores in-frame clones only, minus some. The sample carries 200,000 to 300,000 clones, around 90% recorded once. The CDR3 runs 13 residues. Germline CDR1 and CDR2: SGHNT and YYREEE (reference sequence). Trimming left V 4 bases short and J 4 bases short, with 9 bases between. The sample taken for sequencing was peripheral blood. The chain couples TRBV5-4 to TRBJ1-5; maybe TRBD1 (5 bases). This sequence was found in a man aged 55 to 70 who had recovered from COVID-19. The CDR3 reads CASSRGSNQPQHF. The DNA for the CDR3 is TGTGCCAGCAGCCGGGGGTCTAATCAGCCCCAGCATTTT.